The 5 T cell receptor beta chains listed next were all sequenced from one sample in a study of cytomegalovirus exposure and HLA in healthy donors. Vbeta (60) and Jbeta (13) primers were used in the PCR. Clones were sequenced by immunoSEQ multiplex PCR, and TCRdb holds only the in-frame ones, with some missing. This sample has 200,000 to 250,000 clones, with 78% found just once. The specimen sequenced was PBMCs. The receptors stem from a boy between 10 and 17 years old in good health and CMV-seronegative.

This clone was picked up a small number of times. The chain's CDR3 is CASSFARQGHYGYTF. The CDR3 bases are TGTGCCAGCAGCTTCGCCCGACAGGGGCACTATGGCTACACCTTC. The rearrangement uses TRBV5-4 and TRBJ1-2; 8 bases fit TRBD1. This CDR3 contains 15 residues. The V gene's germline CDR1 is SGHNT and CDR2 YYREEE (reference sequence). The V and J ends lost 2 bases and 3 bases, in that order; junction bases with no gene match: 6.

The CDR3 here is CASSLGPGGPYNEQFF. As DNA, the CDR3 is TGTGCCAGCAGCTTAGGTCCGGGAGGGCCCTACAATGAGCAGTTCTTC. The chain carries TRBV7-9 and TRBJ2-1; 8 bases agree with TRBD2. The ends lost 1 base at V and 2 bases at J; junction bases unmatched: 4. The germline gives CDR1 SEHNR, CDR2 FQNEAQ (reference sequence). The CDR3 contains 16 residues.

This sequence joins TRBV5-1 and TRBJ1-3; 7 nucleotides align to TRBD1. The CDR3 runs 14 residues. V dropped 7 bases and J dropped 2; count of bases not matched to a gene: 6. Germline lookup yields CDR1 SGHRS and CDR2 YFSETQ. DNA of the CDR3: TGCGCCAGCTCGACAGGGCAGGCTGGAAACACCATATATTTT. This codes for CASSTGQAGNTIYF.

The chain has TRBV29-1 and TRBJ2-7, with a tentative D call TRBD2 (6 bases). V was shortened by 0 bases and J by 3 bases, with 15 bases between the two germline ends. The germline V gene has CDR1 SQVTM and CDR2 ANQGSEA. This CDR3 has 15 amino acids. The CDR3 DNA reads TGCAGCGTTGAAGATAGGGCGGGATCTTTCTACGAGCAGTACTTC. Translation: CSVEDRAGSFYEQYF.

The chain is built from TRBV5-1 and TRBJ1-5, with a weak D call TRBD1 (6 bases). The V gene's germline CDR1 is SGHRS and CDR2 YFSETQ. This CDR3 contains 15 residues. Trimming took off 0 bases at V and 5 bases at J, with 12 bases between the two ends. The CDR3 nucleotides read TGCGCCAGCAGCTTGGAGGGCAGGGGTGATCAGCCCCAGCATTTT. Protein sequence: CASSLEGRGDQPQHF.